This T cell receptor beta chain originates from a study of post-analysis software for immune sequencing data. Notes on the study in general: The authors found that F measure strongly co-clustered same-batch samples. Normalized Chao1 diversity in multiple sclerosis patients fell significantly below that of controls.

Unique-molecular-identifier-tagged TCR beta cDNA libraries were used. TCRdb re-analysed the PCR reads in MiXCR, keeping a single row per CDR3 protein. The sample includes some 890,000 distinct CDR3 sequences, under 70% of them seen just once. With regard to this clonotype: Its antigen remains unidentified.

Sequenced input: blood. This clonotype was sampled from a girl aged 5-17 years with multiple sclerosis.

Here the CDR3 reads CASSYSSPVQETQYF. DNA for the CDR3: TGTGCCAGCAGTTACTCGTCTCCGGTCCAAGAGACCCAGTACTTC. V and J are TRBV6-6 and TRBJ2-5; D uncertain. Germline V gives CDR1 MNHNY, CDR2 SVGAGI (reference sequence). The CDR3 contains 15 residues. V dropped 0 bases and J dropped 1 base, with 9 bases sitting between them.